This T cell receptor beta chain was sequenced in a study of cytomegalovirus exposure and HLA in healthy donors. Amplification used 60 Vbeta primers and 13 Jbeta primers. Per the authors' pipeline: In a later analysis, the count reached tens of millions of unique TCR beta chains, with approximately 11 million shared. The protocol was immunoSEQ multiplex PCR, while the TCRdb copy is restricted to in-frame clones and leaves out a portion. V, J and clone size were drawn from that table, and D and trimming were deduced from the DNA. The profile shows 65,000 or so clones, roughly two thirds of them singletons. On this clone: The target antigen is unknown.

Regarding the study as a whole: Later work found most CMV-associated TCR beta chains apparently HLA-restricted. Rates of TCR association differed by HLA locus in a later analysis, with DRB1 highest and HLA-C lowest. Segments of the TCR beta V type were, in most cases, productive about 90% or about 30% of the time in an earlier analysis.

Sequencing used PBMCs. This clonotype was obtained from a man younger than 40 in good health and CMV-seronegative.

The CDR3 loop is CASSQRDRDTEAFF. CDR3 sequence (DNA): TGTGCCAGCAGTCAAAGGGACAGAGACACTGAAGCTTTCTTT. The chain employs TRBV6-4 and TRBJ1-1; 7 bases align to TRBD1. This CDR3 is 14 amino acids long. Per the germline V gene, CDR1 is MRHNA and CDR2 is SNTAGT. Germline trimming cut 5 bases from V and 3 bases from J; bases unmatched to any gene: 6.